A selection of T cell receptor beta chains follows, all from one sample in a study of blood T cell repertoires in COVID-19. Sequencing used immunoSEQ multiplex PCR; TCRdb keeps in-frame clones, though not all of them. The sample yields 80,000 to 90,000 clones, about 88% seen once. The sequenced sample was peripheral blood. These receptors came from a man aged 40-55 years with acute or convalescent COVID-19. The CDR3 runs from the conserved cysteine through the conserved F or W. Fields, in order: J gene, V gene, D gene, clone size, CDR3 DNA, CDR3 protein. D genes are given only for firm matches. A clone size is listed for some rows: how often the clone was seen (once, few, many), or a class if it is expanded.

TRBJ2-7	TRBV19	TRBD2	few	TGTGCCAGTAGTTCTAGCGGACACGTCAGCTACGAGCAGTACTTC	CASSSSGHVSYEQYF
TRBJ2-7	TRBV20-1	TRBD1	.	TGCAGTGCTAGTTGGGACAGGGGGCTCCAGTACGAGCAGTACTTC	CSASWDRGLQYEQYF
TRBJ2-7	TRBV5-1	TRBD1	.	TGCGCCAGCAGCGTCTCAGGGGGCTCTCTATCTTACGAGCAGTACTTC	CASSVSGGSLSYEQYF
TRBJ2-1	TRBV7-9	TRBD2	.	TGTGCCAGCAGCTTAGGTAGCGGGCAATACAATGAGCAGTTCTTC	CASSLGSGQYNEQFF
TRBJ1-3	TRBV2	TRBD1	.	TGTGCCAGCACCCGGGACAGGGAGATGTCTGGAAACACCATATATTTT	CASTRDREMSGNTIYF
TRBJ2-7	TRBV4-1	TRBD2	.	TGCGCCAGCAGCCAGGCTACTACTAGCGGGAGTGTACGCGAGCAGTACTTC	CASSQATTSGSVREQYF
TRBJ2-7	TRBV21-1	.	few	TGTGCCAGCAGCAAACGGAGGACAGGGCGGCACGAGCAGTACTTC	CASSKRRTGRHEQYF
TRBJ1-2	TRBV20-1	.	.	TGCAGTGCTAGTCTGGTGGAGTTAGCTAACTATGGCTACACCTTC	CSASLVELANYGYTF
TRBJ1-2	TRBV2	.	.	TGTGCCAGCAGTGAAGGGACACTTTATGGCTACACCTTC	CASSEGTLYGYTF
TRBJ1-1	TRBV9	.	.	TGTGCCAGCAGCGCGGGACAAGTGAACACTGAAGCTTTCTTT	CASSAGQVNTEAFF
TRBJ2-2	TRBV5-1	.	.	TGCGCCAGCAGGCAGTTCGCGAACACCGGGGAGCTGTTTTTT	CASRQFANTGELFF
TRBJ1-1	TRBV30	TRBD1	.	TGTGCCTGGAGTCCACGGACAGGGACCAACACTGAAGCTTTCTTT	CAWSPRTGTNTEAFF
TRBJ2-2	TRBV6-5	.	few	TGTGCCAGCAGCCTGTCGGGAAAATACACCGGGGAGCTGTTTTTT	CASSLSGKYTGELFF
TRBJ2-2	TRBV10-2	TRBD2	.	TGCGCCAGCAGTGAAGCTAGCGGGGGGGCAAGGGAGCTGTTTTTT	CASSEASGGARELFF
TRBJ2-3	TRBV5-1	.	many	TGCGCCAGCAGCTTGGTTCTAGGCGCTAGCACAGATACGCAGTATTTT	CASSLVLGASTDTQYF
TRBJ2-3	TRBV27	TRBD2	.	TGTGCCAGCAGTGGGGATGTGGAAGCGGGGCCAAGCACAGATACGCAGTATTTT	CASSGDVEAGPSTDTQYF
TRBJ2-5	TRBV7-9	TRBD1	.	TGTGCCAGCAGCTTTACCACCCCGTCAGGGGGCATCGAGACCCAGTACTTC	CASSFTTPSGGIETQYF
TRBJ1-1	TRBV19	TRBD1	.	TGTGCCAGTACCAATAGGGGGACAGGATATTACACTGAAGCTTTCTTT	CASTNRGTGYYTEAFF
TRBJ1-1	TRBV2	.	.	TGTGCCAGCAGTCCCCGAGGCCTTGACACTGAAGCTTTCTTT	CASSPRGLDTEAFF
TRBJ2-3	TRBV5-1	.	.	TGCGCCAGCAGCTTGACTCCGGGGGCAGATACGCAGTATTTT	CASSLTPGADTQYF
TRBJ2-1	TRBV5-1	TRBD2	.	TGCGCCAGCAGCTTGGAATTACTAGCGGCTTCCCGGGAGCAGTTCTTC	CASSLELLAASREQFF
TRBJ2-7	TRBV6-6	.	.	TGTGCCAGCAGTTTAGACAGATACGAGCAGTACTTC	CASSLDRYEQYF